This section outlines one T cell receptor (beta chain) sequence together with its context. The V and J ends lost 2 bases and 4 bases respectively, with 8 bases between them. Germline values: CDR1 SGHTA, CDR2 FQGTGA. CDR3 length: 13 residues. Clones were sequenced by immunoSEQ multiplex PCR, and TCRdb holds only the in-frame ones, with some missing. The sample has about 1.1 million clones, around three quarters seen once. This sample is drawn from a study of shared clonotypes between healthy human individuals. The receptor's source is a man aged 18 to 29 in good health. Some clones in this sample may be carry-over from other donors' samples. The chain is built from TRBV7-3 and TRBJ1-1; D perhaps matches TRBD1 (5 bases). The sample was memory CD4+ T cells from PBMCs. As to subset: CD45RA-negative fraction. The DNA for the CDR3 is TGTGCCAGCAGCTTAGGGGCCCTCACTGAAGCTTTCTTT. Its protein is CASSLGALTEAFF.